The clone carrying this T cell receptor beta chain was observed many times. Its matching antigen is unknown. It was considered stable Graves' hyperthyroidism when ophthalmopathy did not progress within 18 months. The sample originates from a study of T cells in Graves' hyperthyroidism and ophthalmopathy. Study-wide results and caveats: Clonotypes that were expanded in thyroid above 0.001 mostly appeared in blood too.

V lost 3 bases, J lost 0 bases, and 15 bases lay in between. This CDR3 has 16 residues. CDR1 GTSNPN and CDR2 SVGIG come from the germline V gene (reference sequence). RNA transcripts were the template for amplifying TCR beta CDR3 regions. HTBI primers were used for first-round RT-PCR of the TCR CDR3. Using its own MiXCR run on the multiplex PCR reads, TCRdb lists one record per CDR3 protein. The sample holds about 480,000 distinct CDR3 sequences, approximately 15% seen once. The source of this sequence is a woman aged 18-35 years with Graves' hyperthyroidism. Sequences were obtained from blood. The rearrangement uses TRBV30 and TRBJ1-5; D is unresolved. The CDR3 nucleotides are TGTGCCTGGAGCCGAACTCGGTTGGGTAGCAATCAGCCCCAGCATTTT. It specifies CAWSRTRLGSNQPQHF. Full variable domain (missing parts from reference TRBV30 and TRBJ1-5): SQTIHQWPATLVQPVGSPLSLECTVEGTSNPNLYWYRQAAGRGLQLLFYSVGIGQISSEVPQNLSASRPQDRQFILSSKKLLLSDSGFYLCAWSRTRLGSNQPQHFGDGTRLSIL.